The 30 T cell receptor beta chains in this list originate from one sample, sequenced in a study of blood T cell repertoires in COVID-19. Only in-frame clones appear in the TCRdb table, and some are missing; sequencing was by immunoSEQ multiplex PCR. Of roughly 13,000 clones listed, around 83% were seen once; the top ten hold roughly a quarter. The sample taken for sequencing was peripheral blood. The receptors derive from a woman between 50 and 59 years old with active or convalescent COVID-19.

The genes are TRBV27 and TRBJ2-3, with 7 nucleotides matching TRBD1. Germline V gene lookup returns CDR1 MNHEY and CDR2 SMNVEV (reference sequence). The V gene end was trimmed by 1 base and the J gene end by 6 bases; junction bases not matched to a gene: 4. This CDR3 has 14 amino acids. The CDR3 bases are TGTGCCAGCAGTTTATGGGGACAGTCGGATACGCAGTATTTT. It yields the protein CASSLWGQSDTQYF.

This clone occurred a few times. The V and J genes are TRBV19 and TRBJ1-1, with D possibly matching TRBD1 (5 bases). Germline values: CDR1 LNHDA, CDR2 SQIVND (reference sequence). This CDR3 region has 13 residues. Trimming took 6 bases from V and 11 from J, leaving 19 bases between them. The CDR3 is CASRHPRVESAFF. The CDR3 DNA reads as TGTGCCAGTAGACACCCCAGGGTAGAGTCGGCTTTCTTT.

The chain has TRBV6-5 and TRBJ2-5; 10 positions agree with TRBD1. The CDR3 covers 14 residues. Germline V gives CDR1 MNHEY, CDR2 SVGAGI. V shed 8 bases, J shed 1 base, and the junction held 4 bases outside the gene matches. The CDR3 DNA sequence: TGTGCCAGCCTGGGACAGGGGTCCCAAGAGACCCAGTACTTC. This sequence encodes CASLGQGSQETQYF.

This sequence joins TRBV27 and TRBJ2-1; TRBD2 aligns across 11 bases. Germline V CDR1 and CDR2: MNHEY, SMNVEV (reference sequence). V lost 8 bases to trimming and J lost 2 bases; unmatched junction nucleotides: 2. The CDR3 consists of 14 residues. The CDR3 here is CASALAGAYNEQFF. CDR3 bases: TGTGCCAGCGCACTAGCGGGAGCCTACAATGAGCAGTTCTTC.

This clone was seen a handful of times. The rearrangement joins TRBV5-1 to TRBJ1-6, with 7 bases lining up with TRBD1. Germline assignment: CDR1 SGHRS and CDR2 YFSETQ. The CDR3 runs to 15 residues. V was clipped by 4 bases and J by 7 bases; unmatched bases: 8. The CDR3 sequence is CASSGGTAANSPLHF. In nucleotides, the CDR3 is TGCGCCAGCAGCGGGGGGACAGCGGCCAATTCACCCCTCCACTTT. Complete variable domain (other parts from reference TRBV5-1 and TRBJ1-6): KAGVTQTPRYLIKTRGQQVTLSCSPISGHRSVSWYQQTPGQGLQFLFEYFSETQRNKGNFPGRFSGRQFSNSRSEMNVSTLELGDSALYLCASSGGTAANSPLHFGNGTRLTVT.

This rearrangement joins TRBV4-1 to TRBJ1-1; D gene uncertain. CDR3 length: 14 amino acids. Germline assignment: CDR1 MGHRA and CDR2 YSYEKL. V was shortened by 2 bases and J by 3 bases, with 10 bases between the two germline ends. CDR3 coding DNA: TGCGCCAGCAGCCAAAACTCTCGGGACACTGAAGCTTTCTTT. Translating gives CASSQNSRDTEAFF.

CDR3 DNA sequence: TGTGCCAGCAGCCCACAATCCAGGGGAAGGGAGCAGTACTTC. Protein product: CASSPQSRGREQYF. The rearrangement links TRBV9 to TRBJ2-7; perhaps TRBD1 as D (6 bases). V was clipped by 4 bases and J by 7 bases, with 18 bases between them. The CDR3 runs 14 residues. Germline V gene lookup returns CDR1 SGDLS and CDR2 YYNGEE.

The chain has TRBV16 and TRBJ2-5; D is unresolved. The V end was cut by 0 bases, the J end by 5 bases, with 16 bases between. Germline CDR1 is KGHSY and CDR2 is FQNENV. The length of the CDR3 is 16 residues. CDR3 in amino acids: CASSQSEIRVKETQYF. Here the CDR3 DNA reads TGTGCCAGCAGCCAATCTGAAATTCGGGTCAAGGAGACCCAGTACTTC.

The V and J genes are TRBV15 and TRBJ2-1, with 9 positions matching TRBD2. Germline V gene lookup returns CDR1 LNHNV and CDR2 YYDKDF (reference sequence). V was clipped by 9 bases and J by 7 bases; unmatched bases: 13. The CDR3 covers 15 residues. The CDR3 DNA reads as TGTGCCACGAGTTACAGGCTAGCGGGAAAAAATGAGCAGTTCTTC. This encodes CATSYRLAGKNEQFF.

This chain joins TRBV19 and TRBJ2-7; 8 nucleotides align to TRBD1. This CDR3 is built from 14 residues. Germline V gene lookup returns CDR1 LNHDA and CDR2 SQIVND (reference sequence). After removal of 4 bases from V and 0 bases from J, the junction contained 2 bases not matched to a gene. In DNA, the CDR3 is TGTGCCAGTAGTAGCGGACAGGGCTCCTACGAGCAGTACTTC. This sequence encodes CASSSGQGSYEQYF.

The chain carries TRBV7-8 and TRBJ2-1; D not certain. The V gene lost 0 bases and the J gene lost 3 bases, with 6 bases spanning the gap. Germline assignment: CDR1 SGHVS and CDR2 FQNEAQ. The CDR3 has 14 residues. CDR3 protein: CASSLAVSYNEQFF. CDR3 sequence (DNA): TGTGCCAGCAGCTTAGCGGTCAGCTACAATGAGCAGTTCTTC.

J is TRBJ1-5 and V is TRBV28; D perhaps matches TRBD1 (6 bases). The CDR3 extends over 15 amino acids. V was shortened by 7 bases and J by 2 bases, with 15 bases between the two germline ends. The germline CDR1 and CDR2 sequences are MDHEN and SYDVKM. CDR3 loop: CASNEDSGGNQPQHF. Written as DNA, the CDR3 is TGTGCCAGCAACGAGGACAGCGGTGGCAATCAGCCCCAGCATTTT.

A single count supports this clone. V usage is TRBV30 and J usage is TRBJ1-1; TRBD1 matches at 7 bases. Trimming took 7 bases from V and 3 from J; bases not matched to a gene: 17. There are 16 residues in the CDR3. Per the germline V gene, CDR1 is GTSNPN and CDR2 is SVGIG (reference sequence). Here the CDR3 reads CASKQTGTALYTEAFF. The CDR3 DNA reads as TGTGCCTCCAAACAAACAGGGACAGCTCTTTACACTGAAGCTTTCTTT.

V usage is TRBV7-9 and J usage is TRBJ2-2; D remains unclear. The CDR3 runs 12 residues. Germline V gene lookup returns CDR1 SEHNR and CDR2 FQNEAQ (reference sequence). The germline V and J ends were trimmed by 8 bases and 7 bases, with 11 bases remaining between them. In DNA form, the CDR3 reads TGTGCCAGCGATGAGGCGTTCGGGGAGCTGTTTTTT. Its protein product is CASDEAFGELFF.

The table lists this clone with a few counts. The chain joins TRBV4-2 to TRBJ2-7, with 12 bases identical to TRBD2. Germline-derived CDR1 and CDR2 are LGHNA and YNFKEQ. V lost 0 bases to trimming and J lost 4 bases; unmatched junction nucleotides: 13. CDR3 size: 19 residues. Here the CDR3 reads CASSQEWSSGRAGAYEQYF. CDR3 coding DNA: TGTGCCAGCAGCCAAGAATGGTCTAGCGGGAGGGCCGGTGCATACGAGCAGTACTTC.

This chain connects TRBV6-5 to TRBJ2-1; D may be TRBD2 (5 bases). CDR3 length equals 14 residues. The germline V gene encodes CDR1 MNHEY and CDR2 SVGAGI. Trimming pared 0 bases from V and 6 bases from J, leaving 9 bases between. CDR3 bases: TGTGCCAGCAGTTACTCATGGGGAGCCAATGAGCAGTTCTTC. Translated, it gives CASSYSWGANEQFF.

The V and J genes are TRBV30 and TRBJ1-6; TRBD1 agrees at 10 bases. After removal of 1 base from V and 6 bases from J, the junction contained 3 bases not matched to a gene. The CDR3 consists of 15 residues. The germline V gene encodes CDR1 GTSNPN and CDR2 SVGIG (reference sequence). The CDR3 DNA follows: TGTGCCTGGAGTGCGGACAGGGGGTCTAATTCACCCCTCCACTTT. It specifies CAWSADRGSNSPLHF.

The chain links TRBV2 to TRBJ2-1; 9 bases agree with TRBD2. In germline, CDR1 is SNHLY, CDR2 FYNNEI. The CDR3 consists of 16 residues. The V segment lost 2 bases and the J segment 4 bases; nucleotides outside the gene matches: 6. DNA for the CDR3: TGTGCCAGCAGTGAACCCGTTAGCGGGAGTTACAATGAGCAGTTCTTC. Protein product: CASSEPVSGSYNEQFF.

The rearrangement links TRBV4-1 to TRBJ2-7; maybe TRBD2 (5 bases). The CDR3 consists of 14 residues. Germline CDR1 is MGHRA and CDR2 is YSYEKL. Between the trimmed V and J ends, which lost 1 base and 2 bases, there was a span of 9 bases. CDR3 in amino acids: CASSQARVTYEQYF. In nucleotides, the CDR3 is TGCGCCAGCAGCCAAGCGCGGGTAACCTACGAGCAGTACTTC.

The chain is built from TRBV6-4 and TRBJ2-1; 8 positions match TRBD2. J lost 6 bases, V lost 5 bases, and 18 bases had no gene match. The germline gives CDR1 MRHNA, CDR2 SNTAGT. The CDR3 runs to 18 residues. The CDR3 loop reads CASSPLAGGLPSPNEQFF. The CDR3 coding sequence is TGTGCCAGCAGTCCCCTCGCGGGGGGCCTTCCCTCCCCCAATGAGCAGTTCTTC.

This chain uses TRBV4-1 with TRBJ1-6; a possible D gene is TRBD1 (5 bases). This CDR3 region has 13 residues. The V gene's germline CDR1 is MGHRA and CDR2 YSYEKL. V lost 1 base and J 10 bases, leaving 8 bases between the germline ends. CDR3 region: CASSQVGRSPLHF. The CDR3 DNA is TGCGCCAGCAGCCAAGTGGGGCGGTCACCCCTCCACTTT.

This rearrangement joins TRBV18 to TRBJ2-1; tentative D call: TRBD1 (8 bases). The CDR3 is 18 residues long. The germline V and J ends were trimmed by 8 bases and 4 bases, with 27 bases remaining between them. Germline V gene sequence: CDR1 KGHSH, CDR2 LQKENI. In DNA, the CDR3 is TGTGCCAGCCCCCGGACAGGGACGGCGGGAGCGCAATACAATGAGCAGTTCTTC. Protein sequence: CASPRTGTAGAQYNEQFF.

The chain carries TRBV7-9 and TRBJ2-5; possibly TRBD1 for D (5 bases). The V end was cut by 2 bases, the J end by 3 bases, with 13 bases between. This CDR3 has 15 residues. CDR1 and CDR2 (germline): SEHNR, FQNEAQ (reference sequence). CDR3 in amino acids: CASSLFPQGEETQYF. The CDR3 DNA follows: TGTGCCAGCAGCTTATTCCCCCAGGGTGAAGAGACCCAGTACTTC.

The J gene is TRBJ1-5, the V gene TRBV28; maybe TRBD1 (5 bases). The germline CDR1 and CDR2 sequences are MDHEN and SYDVKM. CDR3 length: 14 amino acids. V gave up 5 bases and J gave up 5 bases, with 13 bases separating them. CDR3 DNA sequence: TGTGCCAGCAGTCCGGCACAGGTATATCAGCCCCAGCATTTT. It translates to CASSPAQVYQPQHF.

The J gene is TRBJ2-1, the V gene TRBV11-3; TRBD1 agrees at 12 bases. The CDR3 is made up of 16 amino acids. The V and J ends lost 3 bases and 6 bases, in that order; junction bases with no gene match: 6. Looked up from germline, CDR1 is SGHNT and CDR2 is YENEEA. The CDR3 DNA follows: TGTGCCAGCAGCTTGGGACAGGGGGCGAGACGCAATGAGCAGTTCTTC. Its protein product is CASSLGQGARRNEQFF. The full variable domain, its missing parts supplied by reference TRBV11-3 and TRBJ2-1, is EAGVVQSPRYKIIEKKQPVAFWCNPISGHNTLYWYLQNLGQGPELLIRYENEEAVDDSQLPKDRFSAERLKGVDSTLKIQPAELGDSAVYLCASSLGQGARRNEQFFGPGTRLTVL.

The chain couples TRBV19 to TRBJ2-1; no reliable D call. From germline, CDR1 is LNHDA and CDR2 SQIVND (reference sequence). This CDR3 comprises 13 residues. With 5 bases removed from V and 3 bases from J, the gap between germline ends came to 8 bases. Here the CDR3 DNA reads TGTGCCAGTAGTTTTGCCGGCTACAATGAGCAGTTCTTC. Translating it yields CASSFAGYNEQFF.

The chain carries TRBV19 and TRBJ2-1, with 7 bases aligning to TRBD1. Germline lookup yields CDR1 LNHDA and CDR2 SQIVND (reference sequence). The CDR3 consists of 14 residues. V was clipped by 5 bases and J by 4 bases; unmatched bases: 5. Written as DNA, the CDR3 is TGTGCCAGTAGTGCCCGGGACAGATACAATGAGCAGTTCTTC. Translation gives CASSARDRYNEQFF.

This clone occurred once. The chain combines TRBV3-1 (or the pseudogene TRBV3-2) with TRBJ2-7; no firm D call. This CDR3 has 14 amino acids. The ends were cut back, 0 bases at V and 2 bases at J, with 8 bases in the middle. Germline V gives CDR1 LGHDT, CDR2 YNNKEL (reference sequence). The CDR3 DNA follows: TGTGCCAGCAGCCAAGACGCCAGGACCTACGAGCAGTACTTC. Its translation: CASSQDARTYEQYF.

The chain uses TRBV28 and TRBJ2-5, with a possible D match to TRBD1 (6 bases). CDR1 and CDR2 (germline): MDHEN, SYDVKM. The CDR3 extends over 13 amino acids. V lost 7 bases, J lost 3 bases, and 12 bases lay in between. CDR3 amino acids: CASIPTGKETQYF. Written as DNA, the CDR3 is TGTGCCAGCATCCCTACAGGGAAAGAGACCCAGTACTTC.

Comment on this clone: At one boundary the junction diverges from the germline segment, which might be a read error. The J gene is TRBJ2-3, the V gene TRBV7-7; TRBD2 is a possible D gene (6 bases). The CDR3 sequence is 16 residues long. Germline loops: CDR1 SSHAT, CDR2 FNYEAQ (reference sequence). The CDR3 DNA follows: TGTGCTAGCAGCTTAGAGGCTAGCGCATGGGCAGATACGCAGTATTTT. Encoded protein: CASSLEASAWADTQYF.